This passage covers 3 T cell receptor beta chains from one sample sequenced in a study of Graves' ophthalmopathy and Graves' hyperthyroidism. As the template, RNA transcripts were used to amplify TCR beta CDR3 regions. The first round was an RT-PCR with HTBI primers, and the second round was a multiplex PCR. MiXCR, run by TCRdb on the multiplex PCR reads, gives a single entry per CDR3 protein. The sample consists of about 200,000 distinct CDR3 sequences, just under 30% of them appearing once. Input material: peripheral blood. All receptors come from a man aged 50-60 years with Graves' ophthalmopathy.

This clonotype was picked up many times. One end of the junction does not line up with germline, which may come from a read error. The J gene is TRBJ2-7, the V gene TRBV28; D uncertain. The CDR3 contains 14 residues. CDR1 and CDR2 (germline): MDHEN, SYDVKM. CDR3 nucleotide sequence: TGTGCCGGCAGTCGGACGGCAATTCCCTACGAGCAGTACTTC. It yields the protein CAGSRTAIPYEQYF.

This clonotype was seen repeatedly, ten times or more. The rearrangement uses TRBV11-2 and TRBJ2-5; D unresolved. The CDR3 consists of 14 residues. Trimming pared 1 base from V and 2 bases from J, leaving 8 bases between. Germline CDR1 SGHAT, CDR2 FQNNGV. The CDR3 sequence is CASSLGTDQETQYF. DNA for the CDR3: TGTGCCAGCAGCTTAGGGACGGATCAAGAGACCCAGTACTTC.

This clonotype was detected ten times or more. The chain uses TRBV11-2 and TRBJ2-7; the match to TRBD1 covers 10 bases. This CDR3 region has 16 residues. Germline V gene sequence: CDR1 SGHAT, CDR2 FQNNGV. Trimming cost V 3 bases and J 5 bases; bases outside gene matches: 10. CDR3 DNA sequence: TGTGCCAGCAGCTTCCGACCGGGACAGGGGAGTAACGAGCAGTACTTC. Translation: CASSFRPGQGSNEQYF. Together with reference TRBV11-2 and TRBJ2-7, the CDR3 gives the full variable domain: EAGVAQSPRYKIIEKRQSVAFWCNPISGHATLYWYQQILGQGPKLLIQFQNNGVVDDSQLPKDRFSAERLKGVDSTLKIQPAKLEDSAVYLCASSFRPGQGSNEQYFGPGTRLTVT.